The entry below describes one T cell receptor (beta chain). The source of the sample is a study of control samples from healthy donors and cancer patients. Germline V gene data show CDR1 as LNHDA and CDR2 as SQIVND (reference sequence). V dropped 3 bases and J dropped 4; count of bases not matched to a gene: 2. The CDR3 loop spans 14 amino acids. Profiled with immunoSEQ multiplex PCR; TCRdb holds only in-frame clones, not every one. The sample contains just over 150,000 clones, 90% to 95% of which appear only once. This rearrangement joins TRBV19 to TRBJ2-5; 10 positions match TRBD1. The specimen sequenced was blood. The sequence was collected from a middle-aged woman in good health. DNA of the CDR3: TGTGCCAGTAGTATGGGGGACAGGGGAGAGACCCAGTACTTC. Its protein product is CASSMGDRGETQYF.